This T cell receptor (beta chain) was sequenced during a study of tumor-infiltrating lymphocytes in primary liver carcinoma. General study results and limits: There were only about 7.5-24% of top clones found in all five tumor regions.

TCR beta cDNA came from about 500 ng total RNA, primed with a constant-region primer. ARM-PCR was slightly modified, and three nested multiplex PCR rounds with it gave rise to the TCR beta libraries. Each of the first two PCR rounds ran approximately 11 cycles with TRBV1-TRBV30 forward and C-beta reverse primers. A single record per CDR3 protein comes from TCRdb applying MiXCR to the multiplex PCR reads. The table shows about 22,000 distinct CDR3 sequences, with 75% to 85% occurring only once. Concerning this clonotype itself: Its specificity is unknown. A read error may account for a junction end that differs from germline.

This CDR3 has 13 amino acids. CDR1 and CDR2 from the germline V gene are MNHEY and SVGEGT. Each 20-30 mg portion of unsorted bulk tissue served as the source for co-extraction of RNA and DNA. Patients had chronic HBV infection and were treatment-naive. In every tumor sample, viable tumor cells made up over 90%. The sample was liver tumor tissue from sampling region 2. Subset of the sample: tumor region T2, inferior pole. The chain uses TRBV6-2 or TRBV6-3 and TRBJ1-5, with a tentative D call TRBD1 (5 bases). The source is a woman in her twenties or thirties with primary liver carcinoma and hepatitis B virus infection. CDR3 sequence (DNA): TGTGCCAGCAGTTACCTGGACAATGAGCCCCAGCACTTT. Its protein is CASSYLDNEPQHF.